These T cell receptor beta chains were read from a single sample in a study of Graves' ophthalmopathy and Graves' hyperthyroidism. TCRdb reanalysed the multiplex PCR reads using MiXCR and keeps one entry per CDR3 protein. The sample has about 400,000 distinct CDR3 sequences, around 21% seen once. Sequencing used peripheral blood. These receptors were taken from a woman under 30 with stable Graves' hyperthyroidism. Each CDR3 is given with its conserved first and last residue. The order of the fields is J gene, V gene, clone size, CDR3 length, D gene, CDR3 DNA, CDR3 protein. The D gene is left open where the match is weak. Expanded clones get a size class; other rows say once, few or many, or leave the size out.

TRBJ2-7	TRBV11-3	-	15	-	TGTGCCAGCTGTATTGCTCTCCCTGGAACCTACGAGCAGTACTTC	CASCIALPGTYEQYF
TRBJ2-5	TRBV20-1	-	16	TRBD2	TGCAGTGCTAGAGATAGTCGACTAGCGGCCCAAGAGACCCAGTACTTC	CSARDSRLAAQETQYF
TRBJ1-5	TRBV10-3	-	15	-	TGTGCCATCAGCCCGGACAGCTCTAGCAATCAGCCCCAGCATTTT	CAISPDSSSNQPQHF
TRBJ1-1	TRBV6-5	-	13	-	TGTGCCAGCAGTTTAAGTACGGGGGCTGAAGCTTTCTTT	CASSLSTGAEAFF
TRBJ1-2	TRBV29-1	many	17	TRBD1	TGCAGCGTTGAGGAGGCGGAGGGGGCCGGGCCTAACTATGGCTACACCTTC	CSVEEAEGAGPNYGYTF
TRBJ2-5	TRBV6-1	many	15	-	TGTGCCAGCAGGACACGGGCAAACTCGGGAGAGACCCAGTACTTC	CASRTRANSGETQYF
TRBJ1-2	TRBV29-1	many	15	TRBD1	TGCAGCGTCCCCCGGGACAGGCTAGCTAACTATGGCTACACCTTC	CSVPRDRLANYGYTF
TRBJ1-1	TRBV5-1	many	14	TRBD1	TGCGCCAGCAGCGTCACAGGGGCGAACACTGAAGCTTTCTTT	CASSVTGANTEAFF
TRBJ2-7	TRBV29-1	many	13	TRBD1	TGCAGCGTGAGACAGGGTTCGTCCTACGAGCAGTACTTC	CSVRQGSSYEQYF
TRBJ1-1	TRBV18	few	17	-	TGTGCCAGCTCCAAAGGAGGACAGAGCCCCTTGAACACTGAAGCTTTCTTT	CASSKGGQSPLNTEAFF
TRBJ1-5	TRBV6-1	few	15	-	TGTGCCAGCAGTCCAAGCAGGGGCTACAATCAGCCCCAGCATTTT	CASSPSRGYNQPQHF
TRBJ2-5	TRBV7-2	many	13	-	TGTGCCAGCAGCCGAAGCGGGTATGTGACCCAGTACTTC	CASSRSGYVTQYF
TRBJ2-5	TRBV7-9	-	13	-	TGTGCCAGCAGCGCCCGGGAGATAGAGACCCAGTACTTC	CASSAREIETQYF
TRBJ2-2	TRBV12-3/TRBV12-4	many	10	-	TGTGCCAGCGGAGTCGGGGAGCTGTTTTTT	CASGVGELFF
TRBJ2-2	TRBV12-3/TRBV12-4	-	14	-	TGTGCCAGCCGGCAGGGGCTGGGCACCGGGGAGCTGTTTTTT	CASRQGLGTGELFF
TRBJ1-1	TRBV6-5	many	14	-	TGTGCCAGCAGTATGGGCCGCCTGAACACTGAAGCTTTCTTT	CASSMGRLNTEAFF
TRBJ2-7	TRBV7-9	many	15	TRBD2	TGTGCCAGCAGCTTAAGCGGGGGGGGTTCCTACGAGCAGTACTTC	CASSLSGGGSYEQYF
TRBJ2-7	TRBV4-3	many	18	TRBD2	TGCGCCAGCAGCCAAGATGCCCCGGGTAGCGGGGTCACCTACGAGCAGTACTTC	CASSQDAPGSGVTYEQYF
TRBJ2-7	TRBV3-1	many	15	-	TGTGCCAGCAGCCAAGACCCCGGGACTTTCTACGAGCAGTACTTC	CASSQDPGTFYEQYF
TRBJ2-2	TRBV29-1	many	12	-	TGCAGCGTTGCGCCAACTGTCGGGGAGCTGTTTTTT	CSVAPTVGELFF
TRBJ2-7	TRBV5-1	-	12	-	TGCGCCAGCAGGGACGGAGCGACCGAGCAGTACTTC	CASRDGATEQYF
TRBJ2-7	TRBV27	many	14	-	TGTGCCAGCAGTCCGGGGCTAGCGATAGACGAGCAGTACTTC	CASSPGLAIDEQYF
TRBJ2-5	TRBV12-3/TRBV12-4	many	16	TRBD2	TGTGCCAGCAGTTGGGGACTAGCGGAGTTAGGGGAGACCCAGTACTTC	CASSWGLAELGETQYF
TRBJ2-5	TRBV28	many	17	-	TGTGCCAGCAGATTTGATCCGGGACGGTCGTACCAAGAGACCCAGTACTTC	CASRFDPGRSYQETQYF
TRBJ1-1	TRBV5-1	few	14	TRBD1	TGCGCCAGCAGCTTGGACAGGGGTGAGACTGAAGCTTTCTTT	CASSLDRGETEAFF
TRBJ1-1	TRBV6-5	many	13	-	TGTGCCAGCAGTTACCGCGGGAACACTGAAGCTTTCTTT	CASSYRGNTEAFF
TRBJ2-7	TRBV6-1	many	13	-	TGTGCCAGCATCAAGGGTGAGGTGAACGAGCAGTACTTC	CASIKGEVNEQYF
TRBJ2-4	TRBV10-3	many	16	TRBD2	TGTGCCATCAGTGAGGGCGGGGGGCAGGTCAAAAACATTCAGTACTTC	CAISEGGGQVKNIQYF
TRBJ1-1	TRBV6-2/TRBV6-3	-	15	-	TGTGCCAGCAGTTACTCCGGGGTAGGGAACACTGAAGCTTTCTTT	CASSYSGVGNTEAFF
TRBJ2-2	TRBV5-1	many	16	-	TGCGCCAGCAGCTACGGAAGGGGGGCGCGAACCGGGGAGCTGTTTTTT	CASSYGRGARTGELFF
TRBJ2-5	TRBV20-1	many	11	-	TGCAGCGCCCTGCGAACAGAGACCCAGTACTTC	CSALRTETQYF
TRBJ2-2	TRBV2	many	13	-	TGTGCCAGTGGTAGCGGACCGACCGGGGAGCTGTTTTTT	CASGSGPTGELFF
TRBJ2-5	TRBV19	many	16	TRBD2	TGTGCCAGTAGTATCTTCAGCGGGAGATACCAAGAGACCCAGTACTTC	CASSIFSGRYQETQYF
TRBJ2-7	TRBV5-4	many	17	TRBD2	TGTGCCAGCAGCTTGGGGGGGACTAGCGACAGCTCCTACGAGCAGTACTTC	CASSLGGTSDSSYEQYF
TRBJ2-2	TRBV6-5	many	15	-	TGTGCCAGCAGTTATTCTAGTACGGACACCGGGGAGCTGTTTTTT	CASSYSSTDTGELFF
TRBJ1-1	TRBV18	many	14	TRBD1	TGTGCCAGCTCACCGTCCAGGGGGGATACTGAAGCTTTCTTT	CASSPSRGDTEAFF
TRBJ1-1	TRBV20-1	many	13	-	TGCAGTGCTAGAGTGGACCACAACACTGAAGCTTTCTTT	CSARVDHNTEAFF
TRBJ2-7	TRBV7-2	many	14	-	TGTGCCAGCAGCTTCTACTCGGGCCTCGAAGAGCAGTACTTC	CASSFYSGLEEQYF
TRBJ2-5	TRBV30	many	13	-	TGTGCCTGGAGTAGGAGGAGACAAGAGACCCAGTACTTC	CAWSRRRQETQYF
TRBJ1-1	TRBV7-8	many	14	-	TGTGCCAGCAGCTTTGGCCCGGTGGACACTGAAGCTTTCTTT	CASSFGPVDTEAFF
TRBJ2-7	TRBV12-3/TRBV12-4	-	15	-	TGTGCCAGCAGTCCCCGCCACAGTGGGGTGCGCGAGCAGTACTTC	CASSPRHSGVREQYF
TRBJ2-7	TRBV24-1	many	16	-	TGTGCCACCAGTGATTTGCAAATCCCCCACATGCGCGAGCAGTACTTC	CATSDLQIPHMREQYF
TRBJ2-5	TRBV7-9	many	16	TRBD1	TGTGCCAGCAGCCCCCGGGACAGGGGGAGCCAAGAGACCCAGTACTTC	CASSPRDRGSQETQYF
TRBJ1-2	TRBV6-1	few	15	TRBD1	TGTGCCAGCAGTGTAAGTTCGGACAGGAACTATGGCTACACCTTC	CASSVSSDRNYGYTF
TRBJ2-5	TRBV28	-	17	-	TGTGCCAGCAGTTCCACCTCGGACGGCCGTCGGGGAGAGACCCAGTACTTC	CASSSTSDGRRGETQYF
TRBJ1-1	TRBV7-3	many	13	-	TGTGCCAGCAGCCGAACAGGGACGGCTGAAGCTTTCTTT	CASSRTGTAEAFF
TRBJ2-7	TRBV28	many	21	TRBD2	TGTGCCAGCAGTTTGCCCACTCCCGGGGAGCGGGGGGAATCGAATTCCTACGAGCAGTACTTC	CASSLPTPGERGESNSYEQYF
TRBJ2-5	TRBV28	few	22	TRBD2	TGTGCCAGCAGTTTCGGGGGACTAGCGGGAGGGCCCTCGGGGGGACGCCAAGAGACCCAGTACTTC	CASSFGGLAGGPSGGRQETQYF
TRBJ2-6	TRBV6-2/TRBV6-3	many	14	TRBD1	TGTGCCAGCGTAAACCCCGGGACAGGGCTCGTCCTGACTTTC	CASVNPGTGLVLTF
TRBJ2-7	TRBV7-8	many	15	TRBD2	TGTGCCAGCAGTCCAAGGACTAGCGGGCTGTACGAGCAGTACTTC	CASSPRTSGLYEQYF
TRBJ2-7	TRBV13	many	15	TRBD1	TGTGCCAGCAGCGACCAGGGACAGGGTGGGTACGAGCAGTACTTC	CASSDQGQGGYEQYF